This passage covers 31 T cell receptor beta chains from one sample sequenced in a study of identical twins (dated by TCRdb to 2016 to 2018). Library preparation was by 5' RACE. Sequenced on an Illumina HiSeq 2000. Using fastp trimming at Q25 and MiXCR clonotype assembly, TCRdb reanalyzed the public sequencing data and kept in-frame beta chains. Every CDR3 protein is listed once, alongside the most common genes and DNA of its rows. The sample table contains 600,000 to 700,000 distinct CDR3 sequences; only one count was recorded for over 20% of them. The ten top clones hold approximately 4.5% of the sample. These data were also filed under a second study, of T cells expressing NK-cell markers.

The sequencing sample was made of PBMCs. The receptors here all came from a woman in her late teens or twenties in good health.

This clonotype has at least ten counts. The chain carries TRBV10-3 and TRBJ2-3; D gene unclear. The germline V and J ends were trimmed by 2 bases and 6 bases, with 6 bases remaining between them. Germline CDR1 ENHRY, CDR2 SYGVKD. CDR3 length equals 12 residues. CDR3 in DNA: TGTGCCATCAGTGAGAAGGGCGATACGCAGTATTTT. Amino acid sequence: CAISEKGDTQYF.

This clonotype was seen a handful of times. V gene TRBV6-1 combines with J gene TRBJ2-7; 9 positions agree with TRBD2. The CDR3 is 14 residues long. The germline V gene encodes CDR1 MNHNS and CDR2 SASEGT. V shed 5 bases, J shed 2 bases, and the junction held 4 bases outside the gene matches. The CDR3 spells CASSPSGVTYEQYF. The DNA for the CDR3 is TGTGCCAGCAGTCCTAGCGGGGTAACCTACGAGCAGTACTTC.

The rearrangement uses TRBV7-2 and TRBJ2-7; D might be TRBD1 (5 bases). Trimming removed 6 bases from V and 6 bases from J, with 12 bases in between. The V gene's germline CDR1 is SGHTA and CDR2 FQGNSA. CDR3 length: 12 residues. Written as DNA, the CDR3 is TGTGCCAGCAGGGACCCCCAGGGCGAGCAGTACTTC. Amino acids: CASRDPQGEQYF.

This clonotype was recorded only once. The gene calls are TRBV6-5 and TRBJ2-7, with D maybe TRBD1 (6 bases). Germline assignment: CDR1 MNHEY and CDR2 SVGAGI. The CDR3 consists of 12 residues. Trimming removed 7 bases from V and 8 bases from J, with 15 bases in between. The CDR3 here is CASTGTSTQQYF. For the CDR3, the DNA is TGTGCCAGCACCGGGACATCAACACAGCAGTACTTC.

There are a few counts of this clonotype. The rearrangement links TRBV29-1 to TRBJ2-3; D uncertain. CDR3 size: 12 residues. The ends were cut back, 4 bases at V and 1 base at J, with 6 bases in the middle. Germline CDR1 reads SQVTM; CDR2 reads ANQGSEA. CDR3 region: CSVVMGTDTQYF. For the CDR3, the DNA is TGCAGCGTTGTTATGGGCACAGATACGCAGTATTTT.

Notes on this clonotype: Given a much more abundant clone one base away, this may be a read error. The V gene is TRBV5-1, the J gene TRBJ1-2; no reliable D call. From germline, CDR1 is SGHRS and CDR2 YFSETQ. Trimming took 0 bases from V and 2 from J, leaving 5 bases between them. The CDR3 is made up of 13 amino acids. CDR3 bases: TGCGCCAGCAGCTTGGCGTCCAACTATGGCTACACCTTC. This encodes CASSLASNYGYTF.

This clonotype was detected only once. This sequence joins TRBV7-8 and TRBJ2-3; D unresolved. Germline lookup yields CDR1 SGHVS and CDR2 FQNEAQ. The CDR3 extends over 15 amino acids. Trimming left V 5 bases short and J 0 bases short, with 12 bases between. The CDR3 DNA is TGTGCCAGCAGCCCAACTATGGTTAGCACAGATACGCAGTATTTT. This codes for CASSPTMVSTDTQYF.

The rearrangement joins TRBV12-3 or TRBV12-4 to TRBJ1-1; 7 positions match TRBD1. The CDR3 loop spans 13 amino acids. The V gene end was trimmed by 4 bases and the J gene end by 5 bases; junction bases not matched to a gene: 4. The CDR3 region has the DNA TGTGCCAGCAGTTCGACAGGGCGTACTGAAGCTTTCTTT. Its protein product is CASSSTGRTEAFF.

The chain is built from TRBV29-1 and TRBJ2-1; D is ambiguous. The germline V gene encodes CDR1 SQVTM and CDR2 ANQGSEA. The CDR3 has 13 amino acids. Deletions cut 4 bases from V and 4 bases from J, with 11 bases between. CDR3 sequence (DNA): TGCAGCGTTGTTCGCCCCGCGTACAATGAGCAGTTCTTC. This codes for CSVVRPAYNEQFF.

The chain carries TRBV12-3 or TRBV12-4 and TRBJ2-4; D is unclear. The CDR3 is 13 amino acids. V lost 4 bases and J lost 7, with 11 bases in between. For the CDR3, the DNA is TGTGCCAGCAGTTGGGTTAGTGGGAACATTCAGTACTTC. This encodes CASSWVSGNIQYF.

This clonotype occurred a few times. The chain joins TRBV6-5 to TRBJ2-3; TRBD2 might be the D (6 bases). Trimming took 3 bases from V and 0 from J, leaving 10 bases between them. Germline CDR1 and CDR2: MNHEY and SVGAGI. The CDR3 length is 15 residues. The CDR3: CASSYSSVSTDTQYF. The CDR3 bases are TGTGCCAGCAGTTATTCTAGCGTTAGCACAGATACGCAGTATTTT.

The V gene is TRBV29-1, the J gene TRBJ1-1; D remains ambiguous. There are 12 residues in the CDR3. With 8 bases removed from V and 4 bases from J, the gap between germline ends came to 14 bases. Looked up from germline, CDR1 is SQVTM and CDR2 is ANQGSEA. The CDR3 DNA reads TGCAGCCTAGCCGCCCTTGGCACTGAAGCTTTCTTT. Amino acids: CSLAALGTEAFF.

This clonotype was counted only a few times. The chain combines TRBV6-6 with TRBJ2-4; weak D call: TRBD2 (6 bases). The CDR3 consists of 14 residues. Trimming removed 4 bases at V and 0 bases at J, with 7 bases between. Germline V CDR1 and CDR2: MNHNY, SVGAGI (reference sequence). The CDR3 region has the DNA TGTGCCAGCAGTTGGGGGGAAGCCAAAAACATTCAGTACTTC. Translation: CASSWGEAKNIQYF.

The CDR3 DNA is TGCGCCAGCAGCCAAGAAGTCAGGGAATCCTACGAGCAGTACTTC. It is translated as CASSQEVRESYEQYF. The chain carries TRBV4-3 and TRBJ2-7, with D possibly TRBD1 on 5 matching bases. V dropped 0 bases and J dropped 1 base, with 10 bases sitting between them. Germline values: CDR1 LGHNA, CDR2 YSLEER. The CDR3 sequence is 15 residues long.

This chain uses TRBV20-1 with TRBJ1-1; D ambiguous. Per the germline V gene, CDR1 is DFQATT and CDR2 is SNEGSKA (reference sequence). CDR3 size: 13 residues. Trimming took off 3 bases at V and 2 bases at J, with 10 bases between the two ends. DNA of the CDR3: TGCAGTGCTAGGCGGCTCCTAAACACTGAAGCTTTCTTT. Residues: CSARRLLNTEAFF.

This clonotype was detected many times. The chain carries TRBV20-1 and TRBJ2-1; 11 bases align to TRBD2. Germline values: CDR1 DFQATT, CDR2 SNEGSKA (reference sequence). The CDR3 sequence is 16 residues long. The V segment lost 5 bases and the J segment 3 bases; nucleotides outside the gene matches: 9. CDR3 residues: CSASIPTSGIYNEQFF. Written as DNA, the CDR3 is TGCAGTGCTTCCATTCCGACTAGCGGGATCTACAATGAGCAGTTCTTC.

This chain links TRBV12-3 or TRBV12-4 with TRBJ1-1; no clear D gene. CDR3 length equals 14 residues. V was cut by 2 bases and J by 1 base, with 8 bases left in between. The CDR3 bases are TGTGCCAGCAGTTTATTATACAAGAACACTGAAGCTTTCTTT. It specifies CASSLLYKNTEAFF.

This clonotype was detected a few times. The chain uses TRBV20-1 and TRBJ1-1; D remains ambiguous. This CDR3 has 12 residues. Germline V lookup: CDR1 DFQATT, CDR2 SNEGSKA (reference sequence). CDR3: CSLPYMNTEAFF. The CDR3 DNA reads TGCAGCCTCCCCTATATGAACACTGAAGCTTTCTTT.

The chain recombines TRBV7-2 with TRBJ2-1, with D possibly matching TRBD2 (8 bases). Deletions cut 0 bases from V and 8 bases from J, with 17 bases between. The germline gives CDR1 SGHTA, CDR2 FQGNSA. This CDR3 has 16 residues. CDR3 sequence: CASSLAGRGRKDEQFF. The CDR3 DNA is TGTGCCAGCAGCTTAGCCGGGAGGGGGCGTAAGGATGAGCAGTTCTTC.

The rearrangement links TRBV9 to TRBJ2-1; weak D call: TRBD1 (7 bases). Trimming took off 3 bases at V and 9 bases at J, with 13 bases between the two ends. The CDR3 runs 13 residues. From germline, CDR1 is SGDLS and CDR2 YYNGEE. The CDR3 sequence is CASSGPGGLEQFF. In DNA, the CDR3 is TGTGCCAGCAGCGGACCAGGGGGACTTGAGCAGTTCTTC. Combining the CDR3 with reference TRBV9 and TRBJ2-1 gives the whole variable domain DSGVTQTPKHLITATGQRVTLRCSPRSGDLSVYWYQQSLDQGLQFLIQYYNGEERAKGNILERFSAQQFPDLHSELNLSSLELGDSALYFCASSGPGGLEQFFGPGTRLTVL.

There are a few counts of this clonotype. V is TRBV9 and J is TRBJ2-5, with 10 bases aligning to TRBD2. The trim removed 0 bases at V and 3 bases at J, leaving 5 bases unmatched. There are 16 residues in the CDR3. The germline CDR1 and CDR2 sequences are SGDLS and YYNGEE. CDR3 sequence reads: CASSVGLAGGKETQYF. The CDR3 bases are TGTGCCAGCAGCGTAGGTTTAGCGGGAGGAAAAGAGACCCAGTACTTC. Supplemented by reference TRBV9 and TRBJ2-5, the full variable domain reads DSGVTQTPKHLITATGQRVTLRCSPRSGDLSVYWYQQSLDQGLQFLIQYYNGEERAKGNILERFSAQQFPDLHSELNLSSLELGDSALYFCASSVGLAGGKETQYFGPGTRLLVL.

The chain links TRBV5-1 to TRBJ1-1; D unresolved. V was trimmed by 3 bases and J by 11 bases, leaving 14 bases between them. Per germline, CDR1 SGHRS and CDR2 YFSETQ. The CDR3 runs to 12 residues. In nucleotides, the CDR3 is TGCGCCAGCAGCTCCGGGCTCGAGACCGCTTTCTTT. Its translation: CASSSGLETAFF.

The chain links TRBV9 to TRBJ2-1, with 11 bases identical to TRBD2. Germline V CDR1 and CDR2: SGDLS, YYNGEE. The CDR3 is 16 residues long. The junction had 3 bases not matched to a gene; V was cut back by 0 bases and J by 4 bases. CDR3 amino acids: CASSVVGTSGYNEQFF. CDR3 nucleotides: TGTGCCAGCAGCGTAGTTGGGACTAGCGGTTACAATGAGCAGTTCTTC.

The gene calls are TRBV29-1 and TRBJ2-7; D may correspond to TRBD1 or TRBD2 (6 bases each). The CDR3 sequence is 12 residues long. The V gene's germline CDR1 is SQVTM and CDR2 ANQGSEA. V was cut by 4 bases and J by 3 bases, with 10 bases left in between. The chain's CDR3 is CSVGGGLYEQYF. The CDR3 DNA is TGCAGCGTTGGAGGGGGACTCTACGAGCAGTACTTC.

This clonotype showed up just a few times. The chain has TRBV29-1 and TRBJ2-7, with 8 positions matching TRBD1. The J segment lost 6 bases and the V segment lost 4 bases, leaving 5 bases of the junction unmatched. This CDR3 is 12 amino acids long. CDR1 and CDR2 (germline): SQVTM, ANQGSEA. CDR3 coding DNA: TGCAGCGTTGGGACAGGGAATGGCGAGCAGTACTTC. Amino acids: CSVGTGNGEQYF.

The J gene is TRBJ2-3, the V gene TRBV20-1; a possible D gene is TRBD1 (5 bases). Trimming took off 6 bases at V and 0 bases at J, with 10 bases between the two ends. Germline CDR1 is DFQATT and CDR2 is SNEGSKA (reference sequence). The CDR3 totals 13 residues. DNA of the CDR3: TGCAGTGCAAGACAGACAAGCACAGATACGCAGTATTTT. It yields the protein CSARQTSTDTQYF.

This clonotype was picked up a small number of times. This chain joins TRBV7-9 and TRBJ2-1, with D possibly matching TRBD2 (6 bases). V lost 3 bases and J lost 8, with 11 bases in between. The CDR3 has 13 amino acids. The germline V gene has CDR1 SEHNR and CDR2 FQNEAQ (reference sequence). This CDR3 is CASSFSGVDEQFF. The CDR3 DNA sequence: TGTGCCAGCAGCTTCTCGGGGGTAGATGAGCAGTTCTTC.

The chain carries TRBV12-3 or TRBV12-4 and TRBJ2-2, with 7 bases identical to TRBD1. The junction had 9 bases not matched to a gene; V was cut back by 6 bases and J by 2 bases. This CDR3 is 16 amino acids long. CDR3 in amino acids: CASRPSDRLNTGELFF. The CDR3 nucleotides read TGTGCCAGCAGACCATCGGACAGGCTTAACACCGGGGAGCTGTTTTTT.

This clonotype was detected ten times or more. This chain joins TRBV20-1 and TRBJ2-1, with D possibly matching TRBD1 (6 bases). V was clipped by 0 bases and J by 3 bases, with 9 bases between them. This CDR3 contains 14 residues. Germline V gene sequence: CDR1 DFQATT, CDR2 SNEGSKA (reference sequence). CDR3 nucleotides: TGCAGTGCTAGAGAAGGGACAAACTACAATGAGCAGTTCTTC. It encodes CSAREGTNYNEQFF.

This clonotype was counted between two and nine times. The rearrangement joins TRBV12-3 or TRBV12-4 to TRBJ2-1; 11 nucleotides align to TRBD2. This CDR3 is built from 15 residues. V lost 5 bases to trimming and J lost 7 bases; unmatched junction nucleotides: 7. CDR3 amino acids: CASSIGLAGTNEQFF. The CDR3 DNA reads TGTGCCAGCAGTATCGGACTAGCGGGTACTAATGAGCAGTTCTTC.

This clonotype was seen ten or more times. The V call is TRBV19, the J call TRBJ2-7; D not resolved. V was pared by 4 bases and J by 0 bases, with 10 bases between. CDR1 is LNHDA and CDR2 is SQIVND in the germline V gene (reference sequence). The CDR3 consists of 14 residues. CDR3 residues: CASSTQSYSYEQYF. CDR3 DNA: TGTGCCAGTAGTACTCAGAGCTACTCCTACGAGCAGTACTTC. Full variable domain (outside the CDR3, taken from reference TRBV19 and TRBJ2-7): DGGITQSPKYLFRKEGQNVTLSCEQNLNHDAMYWYRQDPGQGLRLIYYSQIVNDFQKGDIAEGYSVSREKKESFPLTVTSAQKNPTAFYLCASSTQSYSYEQYFGPGTRLTVT.